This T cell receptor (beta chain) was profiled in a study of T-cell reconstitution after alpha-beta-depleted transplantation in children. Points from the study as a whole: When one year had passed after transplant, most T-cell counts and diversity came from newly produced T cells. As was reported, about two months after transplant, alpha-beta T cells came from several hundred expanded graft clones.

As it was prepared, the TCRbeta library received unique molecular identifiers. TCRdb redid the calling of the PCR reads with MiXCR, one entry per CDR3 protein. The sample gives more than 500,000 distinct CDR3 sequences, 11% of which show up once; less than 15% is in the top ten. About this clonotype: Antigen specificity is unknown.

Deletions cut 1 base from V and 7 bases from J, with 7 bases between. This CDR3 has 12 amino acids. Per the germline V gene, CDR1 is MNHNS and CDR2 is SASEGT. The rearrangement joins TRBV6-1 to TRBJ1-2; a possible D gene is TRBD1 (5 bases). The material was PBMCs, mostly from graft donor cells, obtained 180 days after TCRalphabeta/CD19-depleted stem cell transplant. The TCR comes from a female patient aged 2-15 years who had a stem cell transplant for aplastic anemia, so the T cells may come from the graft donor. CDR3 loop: CASSEVGAGYTF. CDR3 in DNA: TGTGCCAGCAGTGAAGTTGGGGCTGGCTACACCTTC.